A single sample gave rise to the 14 T cell receptor beta chains below, sequenced in a study of OX40 agonist ivuxolimab in advanced cancers. Using immunoSEQ multiplex PCR, the repertoire was profiled, and TCRdb retains in-frame clones only, with some absent. The sample carries about 76,000 clones, roughly 89% recorded once. The specimen was CD4+ or CD8+ T cells sorted from blood, collected in a trial of the OX40 agonist ivuxolimab. These receptors all come from an adult with an advanced solid tumor such as melanoma, head and neck, liver or kidney cancer.

This sequence joins TRBV30 and TRBJ2-7; no definite D call. Germline V gene data show CDR1 as GTSNPN and CDR2 as SVGIG (reference sequence). The CDR3 is made up of 11 amino acids. V dropped 5 bases and J dropped 6 bases, with 11 bases sitting between them. CDR3 coding DNA: TGTGCCTGGGCTGAAGTCCGCGAGCAGTACTTC. Its protein product is CAWAEVREQYF.

V usage is TRBV7-6 and J usage is TRBJ2-1; a possible D gene is TRBD2 (6 bases). The V end was cut by 5 bases, the J end by 5 bases, with 16 bases between. Germline lookup yields CDR1 SGHVS and CDR2 FNYEAQ. CDR3 size: 15 residues. This CDR3 is CASSRLVGDHNEQFF. CDR3 DNA: TGTGCCAGCAGCCGACTAGTGGGGGACCACAATGAGCAGTTCTTC.

The chain has TRBV28 and TRBJ1-5; D gene ambiguous. Germline CDR1 reads MDHEN; CDR2 reads SYDVKM. There are 14 residues in the CDR3. V was pared by 5 bases and J by 4 bases, with 12 bases between. The CDR3 protein is CASSVWVGNQPQHF. CDR3 in DNA: TGTGCCAGCAGTGTGTGGGTCGGGAATCAGCCCCAGCATTTT.

The chain couples TRBV7-9 to TRBJ2-1; perhaps TRBD2 as D (5 bases). CDR1 is SEHNR, CDR2 FQNEAQ, per germline (reference sequence). V shed 4 bases and J shed 10 bases, with 14 bases lying between them. The CDR3 runs to 13 residues. Written as DNA, the CDR3 is TGTGCCAGCAGCTCAGACGGGGTGTTAGAGCAGTTCTTC. Amino acid sequence: CASSSDGVLEQFF.

The chain couples TRBV6-1 to TRBJ2-7; D may be TRBD1 (5 bases). The CDR3 is 13 amino acids. V was trimmed by 2 bases and J by 3 bases, leaving 8 bases between them. Germline V gene sequence: CDR1 MNHNS, CDR2 SASEGT. The CDR3 DNA is TGTGCCAGCAGTGAAAGACAGAGCTACGAGCAGTACTTC. As protein: CASSERQSYEQYF.

The chain couples TRBV5-1 to TRBJ2-1; D might be TRBD1 (6 bases). CDR3 size: 14 residues. V lost 2 bases and J 6 bases, leaving 12 bases between the germline ends. CDR1 is SGHRS and CDR2 is YFSETQ in the germline V gene. The CDR3: CASSFSGVGNEQFF. The CDR3 bases are TGCGCCAGCAGCTTCTCAGGGGTAGGCAATGAGCAGTTCTTC.

Written as DNA, the CDR3 is TGTGCCAGCAGTGCCGGGACTAGCGGCACAGATACGCAGTATTTT. It codes for CASSAGTSGTDTQYF. The gene calls are TRBV6-4 and TRBJ2-3, with 10 bases that match TRBD2. With V trimmed by 4 bases and J by 1 base, 2 bases remained unmatched. The CDR3 has 15 residues. Germline CDR1 is MRHNA and CDR2 is SNTAGT.

The V call is TRBV27, the J call TRBJ1-2; 7 bases match TRBD1. V lost 5 bases, J lost 8 bases, and 8 bases stayed unmatched. The CDR3 runs to 13 residues. From germline, CDR1 is MNHEY and CDR2 SMNVEV (reference sequence). CDR3 in DNA: TGTGCCAGCAGTGGAAGACAGGGCGGCGGCTACACCTTC. It is translated as CASSGRQGGGYTF.

The CDR3 protein is CASSLTHRGQETQYF. The CDR3 DNA reads as TGTGCCAGCAGCTTAACCCACAGGGGGCAAGAGACCCAGTACTTC. This chain connects TRBV11-2 to TRBJ2-5; 8 bases agree with TRBD1. The CDR3 runs to 15 residues. Per the germline V gene, CDR1 is SGHAT and CDR2 is FQNNGV. Losses at the gene ends were 2 bases for V and 2 bases for J; bases not matched to a gene: 4.

The chain joins TRBV5-8 to TRBJ1-3; a weak D match, TRBD1 (6 bases). This CDR3 has 15 residues. V lost 2 bases and J 2 bases, leaving 11 bases between the germline ends. Germline V gives CDR1 SGHTS, CDR2 YDEGEE. Written as DNA, the CDR3 is TGTGCCAGCAGCTTCCCTTCAGGGGCTGGAAACACCATATATTTT. As protein: CASSFPSGAGNTIYF.

This chain uses TRBV19 with TRBJ2-5, with D hard to call. The length of the CDR3 is 13 residues. CDR1 is LNHDA and CDR2 is SQIVND in the germline V gene (reference sequence). The germline V and J ends were trimmed by 5 bases and 0 bases, with 7 bases remaining between them. The CDR3 DNA follows: TGTGCCAGTAGTTCCCGGTACCAAGAGACCCAGTACTTC. This codes for CASSSRYQETQYF.

This clone has just one count. This chain connects TRBV9 to TRBJ1-2; D unclear. Germline-derived CDR1 and CDR2 are SGDLS and YYNGEE. CDR3 size: 14 residues. V was trimmed by 0 bases and J by 1 base, leaving 7 bases between them. CDR3 amino acids: CASSVGSVNYGYTF. In DNA, the CDR3 is TGTGCCAGCAGCGTAGGCTCGGTTAACTATGGCTACACCTTC.

The chain has TRBV9 and TRBJ2-7; D is unresolved. CDR3 length equals 13 residues. The V gene lost 0 bases and the J gene lost 4 bases, with 8 bases spanning the gap. Germline V gene data show CDR1 as SGDLS and CDR2 as YYNGEE. Here the CDR3 DNA reads TGTGCCAGCAGCGTAGGTGTAGGTTACGAGCAGTACTTC. Its translation is CASSVGVGYEQYF.

The chain couples TRBV7-8 to TRBJ2-7; 8 bases fit TRBD2. Trimming removed 5 bases from V and 4 bases from J; junction bases left unmatched: 22. The CDR3 runs to 19 residues. The germline CDR1 and CDR2 sequences are SGHVS and FQNEAQ. The CDR3 sequence is CASSPTLKGVGGRQYEQYF. CDR3 in DNA: TGTGCCAGCAGCCCCACTCTAAAAGGAGTTGGCGGGAGGCAATACGAGCAGTACTTC.